The clone carrying this TCR beta chain was picked up a small number of times. Its antigen remains unknown. The source of the sample is a study of blood T cells in healthy people across ages. The CDR3 has 13 amino acids. V gave up 5 bases and J gave up 6 bases; unmatched junction bases: 7. In germline, CDR1 is SGHVS, CDR2 FQNEAQ. Study outcomes and limitations: Estimates based on one million T cells were treated as lower bounds.

Alongside a J-beta primer mix, a sample-barcoded 5' primer served in a second PCR lasting roughly 6 to 11 cycles. Each cDNA molecule, via a template-switch adaptor with 12 random nucleotides, was tagged. TCRdb reanalysed the 5' RACE reads using MiXCR and keeps one entry per CDR3 protein. This table has some 850,000 distinct CDR3 sequences, 20% to 30% appearing once. The same data also went into a second study, on T cells of mothers and their children. That paper notes: Unrelated mother-child pairs always had slightly, but never significantly, lower normalized overlap than related pairs.

Sample: blood. The receptor was isolated from a boy younger than 18 in good health. The J gene is TRBJ2-7, the V gene TRBV7-8; 7 bases fit TRBD1. In nucleotides, the CDR3 is TGTGCCAGCAGCACCGGGACAGTCGTCGAGCAGTACTTC. This sequence encodes CASSTGTVVEQYF. The variable domain in full, completed from reference TRBV7-8 and TRBJ2-7, reads GAGVSQSPRYKVAKRGQDVALRCDPISGHVSLFWYQQALGQGPEFLTYFQNEAQLDKSGLPSDRFFAERPEGSVSTLKIQRTQQEDSAVYLCASSTGTVVEQYFGPGTRLTVT.